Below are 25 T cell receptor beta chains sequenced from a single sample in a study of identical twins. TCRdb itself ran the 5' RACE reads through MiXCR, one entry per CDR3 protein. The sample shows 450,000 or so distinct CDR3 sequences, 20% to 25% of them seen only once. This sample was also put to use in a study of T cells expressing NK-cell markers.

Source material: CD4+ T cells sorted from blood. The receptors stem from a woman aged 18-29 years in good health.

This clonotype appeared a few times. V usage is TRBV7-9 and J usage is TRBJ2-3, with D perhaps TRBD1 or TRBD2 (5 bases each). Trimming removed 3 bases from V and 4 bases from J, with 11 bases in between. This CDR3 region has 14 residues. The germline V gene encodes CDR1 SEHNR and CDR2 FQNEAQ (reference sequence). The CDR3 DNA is TGTGCCAGCAGCTTGAGAGGGGAAGCAGATACGCAGTATTTT. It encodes CASSLRGEADTQYF.

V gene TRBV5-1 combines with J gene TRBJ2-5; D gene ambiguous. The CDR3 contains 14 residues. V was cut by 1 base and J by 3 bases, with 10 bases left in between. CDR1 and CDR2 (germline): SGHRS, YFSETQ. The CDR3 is CASSLLSAEETQYF. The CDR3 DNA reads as TGCGCCAGCAGCTTGTTAAGCGCCGAAGAGACCCAGTACTTC.

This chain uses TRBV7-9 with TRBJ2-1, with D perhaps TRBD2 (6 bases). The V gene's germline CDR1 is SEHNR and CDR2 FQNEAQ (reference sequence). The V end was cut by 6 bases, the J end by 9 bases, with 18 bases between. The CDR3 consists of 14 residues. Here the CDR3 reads CASREQTTSGEQFF. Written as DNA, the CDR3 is TGTGCCAGCAGAGAACAAACGACTAGTGGTGAGCAGTTCTTC. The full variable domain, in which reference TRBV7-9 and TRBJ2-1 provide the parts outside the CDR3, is DTGVSQNPRHKITKRGQNVTFRCDPISEHNRLYWYRQTLGQGPEFLTYFQNEAQLEKSRLLSDRFSAERPKGSFSTLEIQRTEQGDSAMYLCASREQTTSGEQFFGPGTRLTVL.

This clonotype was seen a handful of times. CDR3 coding DNA: TGTGCCAGCACACTACGGCATGACTACGAGCAGTACTTC. It yields the protein CASTLRHDYEQYF. V gene TRBV6-1 combines with J gene TRBJ2-7, with D unresolved. Germline lookup yields CDR1 MNHNS and CDR2 SASEGT. V gave up 7 bases and J gave up 3 bases, with 13 bases separating them. The CDR3 has 13 residues.

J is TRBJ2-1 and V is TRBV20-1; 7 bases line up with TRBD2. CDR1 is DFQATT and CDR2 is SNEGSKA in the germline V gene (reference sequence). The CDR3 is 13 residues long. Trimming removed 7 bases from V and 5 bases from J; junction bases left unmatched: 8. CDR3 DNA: TGCAGTGTTTGGACTAGAAGAGACAATGAGCAGTTCTTC. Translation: CSVWTRRDNEQFF.

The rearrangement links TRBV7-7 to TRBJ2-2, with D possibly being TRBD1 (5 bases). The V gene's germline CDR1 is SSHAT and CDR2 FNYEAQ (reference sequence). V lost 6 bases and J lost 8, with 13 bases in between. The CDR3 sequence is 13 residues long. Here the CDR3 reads CASSFNTGGELFF. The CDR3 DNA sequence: TGTGCCAGCAGTTTCAACACAGGAGGGGAGCTGTTTTTT.

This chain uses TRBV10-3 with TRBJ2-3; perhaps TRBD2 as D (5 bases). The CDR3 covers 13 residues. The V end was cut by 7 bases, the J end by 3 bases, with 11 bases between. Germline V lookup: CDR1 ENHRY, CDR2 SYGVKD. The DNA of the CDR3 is TGTGCCATCAACCGGGAAGGGACAGATACGCAGTATTTT. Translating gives CAINREGTDTQYF.

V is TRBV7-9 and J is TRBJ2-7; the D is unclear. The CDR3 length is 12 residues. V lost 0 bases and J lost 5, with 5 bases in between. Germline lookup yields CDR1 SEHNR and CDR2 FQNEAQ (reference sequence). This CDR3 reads CASSLALDEQYF. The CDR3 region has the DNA TGTGCCAGCAGCTTAGCGTTGGACGAGCAGTACTTC.

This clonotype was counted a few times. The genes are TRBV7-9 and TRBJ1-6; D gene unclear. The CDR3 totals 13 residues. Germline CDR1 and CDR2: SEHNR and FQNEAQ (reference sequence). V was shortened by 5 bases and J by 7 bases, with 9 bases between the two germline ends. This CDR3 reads CASSPRANSPLHF. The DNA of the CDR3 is TGTGCCAGCAGCCCCCGGGCCAATTCACCCCTCCACTTT.

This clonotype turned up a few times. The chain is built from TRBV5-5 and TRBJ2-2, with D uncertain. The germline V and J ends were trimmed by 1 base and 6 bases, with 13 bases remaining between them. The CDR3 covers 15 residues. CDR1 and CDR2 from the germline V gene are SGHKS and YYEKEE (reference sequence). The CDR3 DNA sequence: TGTGCCAGCAGCTTGTGGGTTAGGACCCCCGGGGAGCTGTTTTTT. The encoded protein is CASSLWVRTPGELFF.

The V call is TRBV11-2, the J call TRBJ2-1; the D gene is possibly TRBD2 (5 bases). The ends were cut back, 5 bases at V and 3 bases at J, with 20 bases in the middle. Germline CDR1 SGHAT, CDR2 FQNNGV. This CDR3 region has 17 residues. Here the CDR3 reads CASSPGSGSGFYNEQFF. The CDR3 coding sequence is TGTGCCAGCAGCCCCGGATCGGGAAGTGGATTCTACAATGAGCAGTTCTTC.

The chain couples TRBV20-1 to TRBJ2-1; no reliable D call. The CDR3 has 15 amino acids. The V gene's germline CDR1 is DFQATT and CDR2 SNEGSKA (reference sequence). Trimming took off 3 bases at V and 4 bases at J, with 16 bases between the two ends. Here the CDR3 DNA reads TGCAGTGCTAGGTCTCTACCAGGATTATACAATGAGCAGTTCTTC. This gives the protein CSARSLPGLYNEQFF.

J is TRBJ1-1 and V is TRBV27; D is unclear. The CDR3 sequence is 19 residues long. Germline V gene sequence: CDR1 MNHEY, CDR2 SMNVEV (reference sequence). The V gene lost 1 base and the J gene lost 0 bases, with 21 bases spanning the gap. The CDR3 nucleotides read TGTGCCAGCAGTTTATTTCCCCCTAATCTCGGGTTCTTGAACACTGAAGCTTTCTTT. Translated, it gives CASSLFPPNLGFLNTEAFF.

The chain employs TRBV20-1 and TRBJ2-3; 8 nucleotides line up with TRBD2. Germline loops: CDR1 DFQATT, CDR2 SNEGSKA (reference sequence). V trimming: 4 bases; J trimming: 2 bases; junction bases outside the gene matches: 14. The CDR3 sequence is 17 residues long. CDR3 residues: CSANSVGTRGATDTQYF. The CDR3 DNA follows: TGCAGTGCTAACTCCGTCGGGACTAGGGGTGCCACAGATACGCAGTATTTT.

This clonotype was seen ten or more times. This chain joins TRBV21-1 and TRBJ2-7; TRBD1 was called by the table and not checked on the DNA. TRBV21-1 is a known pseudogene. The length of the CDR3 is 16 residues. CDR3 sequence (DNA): TGTGCCAGCAGCAAACCGGCCAGGACTGTCCTAGGGGAGCAGTACTTC. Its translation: CASSKPARTVLGEQYF.

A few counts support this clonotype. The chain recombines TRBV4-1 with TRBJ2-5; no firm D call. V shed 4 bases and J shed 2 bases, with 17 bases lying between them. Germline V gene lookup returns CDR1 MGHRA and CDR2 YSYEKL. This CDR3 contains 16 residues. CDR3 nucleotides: TGCGCCAGCAGCCCCGGCGCGCGGACCTTGCAAGAGACCCAGTACTTC. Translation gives CASSPGARTLQETQYF.

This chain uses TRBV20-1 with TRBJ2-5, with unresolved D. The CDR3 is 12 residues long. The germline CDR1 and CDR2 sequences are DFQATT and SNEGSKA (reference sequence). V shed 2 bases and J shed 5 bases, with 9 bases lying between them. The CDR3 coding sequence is TGCAGTGCTAGATTCGAGAGGGAGACCCAGTACTTC. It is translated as CSARFERETQYF.

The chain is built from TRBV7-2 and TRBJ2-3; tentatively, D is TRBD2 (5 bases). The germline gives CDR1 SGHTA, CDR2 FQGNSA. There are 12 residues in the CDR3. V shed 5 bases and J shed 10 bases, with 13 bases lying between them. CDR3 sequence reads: CASSERRGAQYF. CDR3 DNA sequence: TGTGCCAGCAGCGAGCGCCGGGGTGCGCAGTATTTT.

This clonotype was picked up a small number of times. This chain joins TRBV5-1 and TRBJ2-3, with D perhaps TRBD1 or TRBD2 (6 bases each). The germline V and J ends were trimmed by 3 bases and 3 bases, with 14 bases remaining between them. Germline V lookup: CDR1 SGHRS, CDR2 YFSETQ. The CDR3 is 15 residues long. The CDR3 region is CASSWGAEGTDTQYF. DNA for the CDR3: TGCGCCAGCAGCTGGGGGGCGGAGGGTACAGATACGCAGTATTTT.

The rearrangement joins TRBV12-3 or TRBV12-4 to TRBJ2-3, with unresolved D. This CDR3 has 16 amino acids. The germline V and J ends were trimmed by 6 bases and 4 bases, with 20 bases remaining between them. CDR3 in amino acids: CASSPDQTNRPDTQYF. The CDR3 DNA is TGTGCCAGCAGCCCCGACCAGACCAACCGGCCAGATACGCAGTATTTT.

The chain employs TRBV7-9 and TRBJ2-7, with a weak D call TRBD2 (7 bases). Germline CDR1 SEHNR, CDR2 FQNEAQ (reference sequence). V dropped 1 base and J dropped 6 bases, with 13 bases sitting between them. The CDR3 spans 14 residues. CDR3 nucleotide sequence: TGTGCCAGCAGCTTAGAAGCGGGACAAAGCGAGCAGTACTTC. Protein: CASSLEAGQSEQYF.

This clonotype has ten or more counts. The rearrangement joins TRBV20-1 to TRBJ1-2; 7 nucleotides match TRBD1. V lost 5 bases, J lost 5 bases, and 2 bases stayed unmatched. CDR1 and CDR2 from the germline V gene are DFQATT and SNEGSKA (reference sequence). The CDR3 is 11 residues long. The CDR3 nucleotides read TGCAGTGCTTCGACAGGGTATGGCTACACCTTC. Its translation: CSASTGYGYTF.

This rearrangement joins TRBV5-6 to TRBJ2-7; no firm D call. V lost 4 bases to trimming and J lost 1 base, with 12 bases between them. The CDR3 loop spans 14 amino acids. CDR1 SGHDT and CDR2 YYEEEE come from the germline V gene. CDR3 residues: CASSRAVGSYEQYF. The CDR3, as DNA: TGTGCCAGCAGCAGGGCTGTAGGTTCCTACGAGCAGTACTTC. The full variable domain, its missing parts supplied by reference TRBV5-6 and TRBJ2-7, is DAGVTQSPTHLIKTRGQQVTLRCSPKSGHDTVSWYQQALGQGPQFIFQYYEEEERQRGNFPDRFSGHQFPNYSSELNVNALLLGDSALYLCASSRAVGSYEQYFGPGTRLTVT.

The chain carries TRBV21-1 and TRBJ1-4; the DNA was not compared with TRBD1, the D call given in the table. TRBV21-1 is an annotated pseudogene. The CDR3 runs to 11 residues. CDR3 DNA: TGTGCCAGCTACAGGGGTGAAAAACTGTTTTTT. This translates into CASYRGEKLFF.

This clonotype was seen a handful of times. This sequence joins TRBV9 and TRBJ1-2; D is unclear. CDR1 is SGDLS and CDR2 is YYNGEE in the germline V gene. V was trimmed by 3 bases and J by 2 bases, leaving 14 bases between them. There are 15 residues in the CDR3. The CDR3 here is CASSAGPSSNYGYTF. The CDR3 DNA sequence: TGTGCCAGCAGCGCCGGACCCTCCTCGAACTATGGCTACACCTTC.